This entry describes one TCR beta chain. Germline CDR1 and CDR2: PRHDT and FYEKMQ (reference sequence). The V gene lost 4 bases and the J gene lost 5 bases, with 12 bases spanning the gap. CDR3 length: 13 amino acids. TCRdb's table, derived via immunoSEQ multiplex PCR, lists solely in-frame clones and lacks some. The sample shows fewer than 90,000 clones, 88% of them seen only once. The entry originates in a study of control samples from healthy donors and cancer patients. This clonotype originated in a woman aged 45-59 years in good health. This rearrangement joins TRBV13 to TRBJ2-7, with D unresolved. The material sequenced was blood. CDR3 bases: TGTGCCAGCAGCTGGGGTAAGGGAAACGAGCAGTACTTC. This codes for CASSWGKGNEQYF.